One and the same sample provided the 10 T cell receptor beta chains below, sequenced in a study of response to subunit inactivated influenza vaccine. TCRdb re-called the RT-PCR reads through MiXCR, storing one row per CDR3 protein. The sample records a few hundred thousand distinct CDR3 sequences, 7.2% being singletons. Specimen: PBMCs from blood, collected about 24 months after vaccination. These TCRs come from a man between 50 and 70 years old who received an inactivated influenza vaccine.

In this sample, this clonotype turned up a few times. This chain joins TRBV29-1 and TRBJ2-1, with TRBD2 matching 13 bases. CDR1 is SQVTM, CDR2 ANQGSEA, per germline. The CDR3 has 17 residues. Trimming cost V 1 base and J 7 bases; bases outside gene matches: 10. The CDR3 sequence: CSVEGLAGGRGGNEQFF. CDR3 nucleotides: TGCAGCGTTGAAGGACTAGCGGGGGGACGCGGGGGGAATGAGCAGTTCTTC.

This clonotype appeared a few times. The chain has TRBV4-3 and TRBJ2-1; 7 nucleotides align to TRBD2. Unmatched junction bases numbered 7, after V lost 0 bases and J lost 11 bases. The CDR3 runs 14 residues. Per germline, CDR1 LGHNA and CDR2 YSLEER. Here the CDR3 reads CASSQDSAGAKQFF. CDR3 nucleotides: TGCGCCAGCAGCCAAGATAGCGCGGGAGCGAAGCAGTTCTTC.

This clonotype showed up many times. J is TRBJ2-3 and V is TRBV6-5; 8 bases line up with TRBD2. The J segment lost 4 bases and the V segment lost 2 bases, leaving 8 bases of the junction unmatched. This CDR3 spans 16 amino acids. The germline V gene encodes CDR1 MNHEY and CDR2 SVGAGI. The CDR3 spells CASSYDGGRSADTQYF. CDR3 nucleotides: TGTGCCAGCAGTTACGATGGCGGGAGGAGTGCAGATACGCAGTATTTT.

Only a few counts were recorded for this clonotype. This sequence joins TRBV9 and TRBJ2-5; D call uncertain. The CDR3 spans 13 residues. Per the germline V gene, CDR1 is SGDLS and CDR2 is YYNGEE. Trimming pared 2 bases from V and 1 base from J, leaving 6 bases between. The CDR3 DNA sequence: TGTGCCAGCAGCGTCAGCAGCCAAGAGACCCAGTACTTC. Translation: CASSVSSQETQYF.

This clonotype was counted a few times. The chain uses TRBV27 and TRBJ2-5; 10 nucleotides line up with TRBD1. The trim removed 5 bases at V and 4 bases at J, leaving 10 bases unmatched. Looked up from germline, CDR1 is MNHEY and CDR2 is SMNVEV (reference sequence). CDR3 length: 16 amino acids. CDR3 protein: CASSPLGTGAGETQYF. The CDR3 nucleotides read TGTGCCAGCAGTCCCCTCGGGACAGGGGCAGGAGAGACCCAGTACTTC.

A few counts support this clonotype. J is TRBJ2-7 and V is TRBV28; D gene uncertain. Trimming removed 7 bases from V and 1 base from J, with 17 bases in between. Looked up from germline, CDR1 is MDHEN and CDR2 is SYDVKM. The CDR3 has 15 residues. In DNA form, the CDR3 reads TGTGCCAGCATCTCCCCCGCCCCCGGGTCCTACGAGCAGTACTTC. It specifies CASISPAPGSYEQYF.

The genes are TRBV3-1 and TRBJ1-2, with D uncertain. In germline, CDR1 is LGHDT, CDR2 YNNKEL (reference sequence). V was cut by 0 bases and J by 5 bases, with 7 bases left in between. This CDR3 has 13 amino acids. DNA for the CDR3: TGTGCCAGCAGCCAAGAATCCCGTTATGGCTACACCTTC. It specifies CASSQESRYGYTF. Full variable domain (outside the CDR3, taken from reference TRBV3-1 and TRBJ1-2): DTAVSQTPKYLVTQMGNDKSIKCEQNLGHDTMYWYKQDSKKFLKIMFSYNNKELIINETVPNRFSPKSPDKAHLNLHINSLELGDSAVYFCASSQESRYGYTFGSGTRLTVV.

This clonotype was detected a few times. The V gene is TRBV6-2 or TRBV6-3, the J gene TRBJ2-6; tentatively, D is TRBD2 (5 bases). Germline V CDR1 and CDR2: MNHEY, SVGEGT. V gave up 2 bases and J gave up 0 bases, with 11 bases separating them. The CDR3 is 17 amino acids. CDR3 residues: CASSYPGYRSGANVLTF. The CDR3 DNA reads TGTGCCAGCAGTTACCCGGGGTACCGCTCTGGGGCCAACGTCCTGACTTTC.

This clonotype has ten or more counts. The CDR3 sequence: CASSETGGTDTQYF. The CDR3 bases are TGTGCCAGCAGCGAAACAGGGGGCACAGATACGCAGTATTTT. This rearrangement joins TRBV9 to TRBJ2-3; 7 bases are a match to TRBD1. Trimming at V came to 3 bases and at J to 1 base, leaving 2 bases not matched to a gene. Germline CDR1 SGDLS, CDR2 YYNGEE. The CDR3 has 14 amino acids.

The chain combines TRBV7-2 with TRBJ2-3; 10 nucleotides agree with TRBD2. CDR3 size: 16 residues. Germline values: CDR1 SGHTA, CDR2 FQGNSA. Unmatched junction bases numbered 5, after V lost 5 bases and J lost 0 bases. This CDR3 reads CASSPGTSESTDTQYF. CDR3 coding DNA: TGTGCCAGCAGCCCAGGGACTAGCGAAAGCACAGATACGCAGTATTTT.